This T cell receptor (beta chain) was captured in a study of blood T cell repertoires in COVID-19. Whole-study context: Acute-phase and convalescent COVID-19 samples originated in the United States, Italy and Spain. T cells, B-cell-depleted T cells, or PBMCs supplied cDNA or gDNA.

V lost 5 bases, J lost 8 bases, and 5 bases stayed unmatched. This CDR3 spans 13 amino acids. Germline V gene sequence: CDR1 SEHNR, CDR2 FQNEAQ (reference sequence). Authors' methods: It was from reference gene primer amplification that nucleated cell counts were estimated. Method: immunoSEQ multiplex PCR; TCRdb's copy keeps in-frame clones and lacks some. D and trimming were read from the DNA, whereas the V and J calls and clone size are those reported in that table. The repertoire includes tens of thousands of clones, roughly four fifths of them detected once, and around 0.91% sits in the top ten. The rearrangement joins TRBV7-9 to TRBJ2-1; 8 nucleotides line up with TRBD1. Sequencing was carried out using peripheral blood. This sequence originates from a woman in her 70s with acute or convalescent COVID-19. CDR3 residues: CASSHDRGDEQFF. CDR3 DNA: TGTGCCAGCAGCCATGACAGGGGTGATGAGCAGTTCTTC.